The 15 T cell receptor beta chains reported below all come from one sample, sequenced in a study of post-analysis software for immune sequencing data (dated by TCRdb to the mid-2010s). No antigen has been identified for these receptors. Library prep was done by PCR. The sample was run on an Illumina HiSeq 2500. To reduce PCR and sequencing biases, unique molecular identifiers were built into the TCR beta cDNA libraries. TCRdb ran its own pipeline on the public reads, namely fastp trimming at Q25 and MiXCR clone calling, and kept in-frame beta chains. Entries that share a CDR3 protein sequence are merged under the most common genes and DNA. For this sample the table gives a few hundred thousand distinct CDR3 sequences, of which approximately 37% were detected only once. 7.6% of the sample is held by the ten biggest clonotypes. Results the study describes overall, beyond this receptor: Patients showed significantly higher frequencies than controls for several TRBV segments, among them TRBV5-6, TRBV5-1 and TRBV20-1.

Sequencing input: blood. Receptor source: a girl aged 2 to 9 with multiple sclerosis.

The chain joins TRBV27 to TRBJ2-7; D gene uncertain. Germline CDR1 MNHEY, CDR2 SMNVEV (reference sequence). Trimming left V 3 bases short and J 0 bases short, with 9 bases between. CDR3 length: 14 amino acids. CDR3 amino acids: CASSLPGSSYEQYF. The CDR3, as DNA: TGTGCCAGCAGTTTGCCAGGCAGCTCCTACGAGCAGTACTTC.

This clonotype has only a few counts. The V call is TRBV12-3 or TRBV12-4, the J call TRBJ1-1; D is uncertain. Trimming left V 6 bases short and J 0 bases short, with 11 bases between. The CDR3 runs 14 residues. CDR3 sequence reads: CASRPQTVNTEAFF. In nucleotides, the CDR3 is TGTGCCAGCAGACCACAGACTGTGAACACTGAAGCTTTCTTT.

The chain links TRBV15 to TRBJ2-5; 8 bases match TRBD1. The V gene's germline CDR1 is LNHNV and CDR2 YYDKDF (reference sequence). V trimming: 1 base; J trimming: 4 bases; junction bases outside the gene matches: 11. This CDR3 region has 17 residues. CDR3 loop: CATSRGLIYGTGETQYF. CDR3 in DNA: TGTGCCACCAGCAGAGGGTTAATATACGGGACAGGAGAGACCCAGTACTTC.

This rearrangement joins TRBV29-1 to TRBJ1-1, with D hard to call. In germline, CDR1 is SQVTM, CDR2 ANQGSEA. The CDR3 runs to 10 residues. V was trimmed by 0 bases and J by 6 bases, leaving 2 bases between them. Written as DNA, the CDR3 is TGCAGCGTTGAAGATGCTGAAGCTTTCTTT. Its translation: CSVEDAEAFF. Filled out from reference TRBV29-1 and TRBJ1-1, the complete variable domain reads SAVISQKPSRDICQRGTSLTIQCQVDSQVTMMFWYRQQPGQSLTLIATANQGSEATYESGFVIDKFPISRPNLTFSTLTVSNMSPEDSSIYLCSVEDAEAFFGQGTRLTVV.

This clonotype was observed a few times. The rearrangement uses TRBV29-1 and TRBJ2-1; TRBD2 agrees at 13 bases. This CDR3 region has 16 residues. The J segment lost 9 bases and the V segment lost 7 bases, leaving 15 bases of the junction unmatched. Germline CDR1 reads SQVTM; CDR2 reads ANQGSEA. DNA of the CDR3: TGCAGCGCTACCAAGAGCGGGACTAGCGGGGCCGGTGAGCAGTTCTTC. Protein sequence: CSATKSGTSGAGEQFF.

The V call is TRBV5-1, the J call TRBJ1-1; tentatively, D is TRBD1 (5 bases). Germline CDR1 is SGHRS and CDR2 is YFSETQ. The CDR3 contains 16 residues. V dropped 5 bases and J dropped 0 bases, with 17 bases sitting between them. In DNA, the CDR3 is TGCGCCAGCAGAAATCGACAGATAGCGATGAACACTGAAGCTTTCTTT. It yields the protein CASRNRQIAMNTEAFF.

The V and J genes are TRBV20-1 and TRBJ1-2; D is ambiguous. Germline V gene sequence: CDR1 DFQATT, CDR2 SNEGSKA (reference sequence). Trimming cost V 3 bases and J 4 bases, with 6 bases left between them. The CDR3 has 11 amino acids. CDR3 loop: CSASSVYGYTF. Written as DNA, the CDR3 is TGCAGTGCTAGTAGTGTCTATGGCTACACCTTC.

The V and J genes are TRBV5-5 and TRBJ2-7; 8 bases match TRBD1. The germline V gene encodes CDR1 SGHKS and CDR2 YYEKEE (reference sequence). V dropped 2 bases and J dropped 1; count of bases not matched to a gene: 8. CDR3 length: 16 amino acids. CDR3 amino acids: CASSFKKGQASYEQYF. In nucleotides, the CDR3 is TGTGCCAGCAGCTTCAAGAAGGGACAGGCTTCCTACGAGCAGTACTTC.

This chain's CDR3 is CASSHGQAPSSTDTQYF. The CDR3 nucleotides read TGTGCCAGCAGTCACGGACAGGCGCCTTCTAGCACAGATACGCAGTATTTT. The chain couples TRBV25-1 to TRBJ2-3; 7 nucleotides agree with TRBD1. The CDR3 has 17 amino acids. The junction had 11 bases not matched to a gene; V was cut back by 5 bases and J by 0 bases. Germline loops: CDR1 MGHDK, CDR2 SYGVNS.

This clonotype turned up a few times. The chain combines TRBV4-3 with TRBJ1-5, with a possible D match to TRBD1 (6 bases). With 1 base removed from V and 7 bases from J, the gap between germline ends came to 17 bases. This CDR3 region has 16 residues. Germline V gene data show CDR1 as LGHNA and CDR2 as YSLEER. The CDR3 reads CASSQVRTDQKQPQHF. DNA for the CDR3: TGCGCCAGCAGCCAAGTACGGACAGATCAAAAGCAGCCCCAGCATTTT.

This clonotype was picked up a small number of times. The rearrangement uses TRBV29-1 and TRBJ2-7, with 7 bases lining up with TRBD1. This CDR3 contains 13 residues. The V segment lost 3 bases and the J segment 0 bases; nucleotides outside the gene matches: 2. The germline V gene has CDR1 SQVTM and CDR2 ANQGSEA. CDR3 loop: CSVEGDSSYEQYF. CDR3 bases: TGCAGCGTTGAGGGGGACAGCTCCTACGAGCAGTACTTC.

The sample holds a few counts of this clonotype. The chain joins TRBV7-2 to TRBJ2-1, with 13 bases lining up with TRBD2. Per germline, CDR1 SGHTA and CDR2 FQGNSA. Trimming cost V 5 bases and J 10 bases; bases outside gene matches: 5. The CDR3 runs to 14 residues. The CDR3 spells CASSTSGGAREQFF. The CDR3 coding sequence is TGTGCCAGCAGCACTAGCGGGGGGGCCCGGGAGCAGTTCTTC.

The CDR3 here is CASNFPLGGRETQYF. Here the CDR3 DNA reads TGTGCCAGCAACTTTCCGTTGGGAGGGCGGGAGACCCAGTACTTC. The chain recombines TRBV7-9 with TRBJ2-5; 7 bases are shared with TRBD2. The V gene's germline CDR1 is SEHNR and CDR2 FQNEAQ (reference sequence). CDR3 size: 15 residues. V trimming: 7 bases; J trimming: 5 bases; junction bases outside the gene matches: 13.

This rearrangement joins TRBV29-1 to TRBJ2-5; 8 nucleotides align to TRBD1. After removal of 4 bases from V and 4 bases from J, the junction contained 5 bases not matched to a gene. Germline loops: CDR1 SQVTM, CDR2 ANQGSEA. This CDR3 is built from 13 residues. CDR3 region: CSVAGTGAETQYF. DNA for the CDR3: TGCAGCGTTGCCGGGACAGGTGCAGAGACCCAGTACTTC.

This clonotype was observed a handful of times. The chain has TRBV7-2 and TRBJ2-7, with no clear D. V was clipped by 5 bases and J by 3 bases, with 11 bases between them. The CDR3 runs to 13 residues. Germline lookup yields CDR1 SGHTA and CDR2 FQGNSA. The chain's CDR3 is CASSPYPLYEQYF. CDR3 in DNA: TGTGCCAGCAGCCCTTACCCGCTCTACGAGCAGTACTTC.